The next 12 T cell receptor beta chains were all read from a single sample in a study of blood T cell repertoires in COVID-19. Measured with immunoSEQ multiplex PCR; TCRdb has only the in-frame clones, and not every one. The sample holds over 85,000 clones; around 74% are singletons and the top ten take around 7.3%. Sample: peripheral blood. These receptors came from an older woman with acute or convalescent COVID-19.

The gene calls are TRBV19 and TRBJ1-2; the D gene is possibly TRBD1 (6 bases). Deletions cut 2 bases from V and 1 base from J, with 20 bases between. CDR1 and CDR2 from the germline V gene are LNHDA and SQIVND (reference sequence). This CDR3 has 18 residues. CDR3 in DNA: TGTGCCAGTAGTATAAGGGTCGGGACAACCGGTCTTAACTATGGCTACACCTTC. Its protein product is CASSIRVGTTGLNYGYTF.

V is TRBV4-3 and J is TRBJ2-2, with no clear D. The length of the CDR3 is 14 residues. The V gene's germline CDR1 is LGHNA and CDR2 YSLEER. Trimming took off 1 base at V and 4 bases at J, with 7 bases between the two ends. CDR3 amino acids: CASSQARSTGELFF. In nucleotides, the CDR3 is TGCGCCAGCAGCCAAGCTCGTAGCACCGGGGAGCTGTTTTTT.

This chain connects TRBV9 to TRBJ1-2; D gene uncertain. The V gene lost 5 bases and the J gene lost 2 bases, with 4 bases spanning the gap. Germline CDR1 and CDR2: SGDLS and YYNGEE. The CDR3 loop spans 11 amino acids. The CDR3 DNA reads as TGTGCCAGCAGGCTAAACTATGGCTACACCTTC. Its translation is CASRLNYGYTF.

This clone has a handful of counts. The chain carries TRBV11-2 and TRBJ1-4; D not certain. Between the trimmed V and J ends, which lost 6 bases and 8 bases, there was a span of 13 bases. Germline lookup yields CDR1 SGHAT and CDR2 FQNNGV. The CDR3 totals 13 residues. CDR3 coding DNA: TGTGCCAGCAGTCACCTTAGGGAGGAAAAACTGTTTTTT. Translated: CASSHLREEKLFF.

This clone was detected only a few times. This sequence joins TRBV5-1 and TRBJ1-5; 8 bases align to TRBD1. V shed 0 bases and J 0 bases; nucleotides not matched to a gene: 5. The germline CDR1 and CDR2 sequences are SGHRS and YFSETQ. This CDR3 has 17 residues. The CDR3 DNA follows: TGCGCCAGCAGCTTGGCACCGGGACAGGATAGCAATCAGCCCCAGCATTTT. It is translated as CASSLAPGQDSNQPQHF.

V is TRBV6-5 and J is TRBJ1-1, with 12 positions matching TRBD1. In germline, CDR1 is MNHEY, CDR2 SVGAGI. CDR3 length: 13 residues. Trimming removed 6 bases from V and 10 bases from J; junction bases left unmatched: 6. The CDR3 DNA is TGTGCCAGCAGACCCAGGGACAGGGGGCCAGCTTTCTTT. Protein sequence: CASRPRDRGPAFF.

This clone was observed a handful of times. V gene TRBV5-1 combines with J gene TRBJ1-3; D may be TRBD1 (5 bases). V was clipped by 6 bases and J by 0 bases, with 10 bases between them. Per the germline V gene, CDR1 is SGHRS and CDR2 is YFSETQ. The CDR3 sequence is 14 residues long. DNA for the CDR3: TGCGCCAGCAAGGCAGGGTCCTCTGGAAACACCATATATTTT. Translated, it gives CASKAGSSGNTIYF.

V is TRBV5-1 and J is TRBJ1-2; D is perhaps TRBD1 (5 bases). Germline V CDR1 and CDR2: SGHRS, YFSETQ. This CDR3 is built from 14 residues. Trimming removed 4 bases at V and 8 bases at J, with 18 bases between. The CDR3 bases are TGCGCCAGCAGCGCGGGAAGGGGAGGACGAGGCTACACCTTC. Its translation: CASSAGRGGRGYTF.

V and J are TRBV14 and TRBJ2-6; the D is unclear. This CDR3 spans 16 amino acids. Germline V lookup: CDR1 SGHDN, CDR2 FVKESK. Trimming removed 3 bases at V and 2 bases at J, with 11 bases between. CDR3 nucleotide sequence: TGTGCCAGCAGCCACATTTTTCAGGCTGGGGCCAACGTCCTGACTTTC. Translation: CASSHIFQAGANVLTF. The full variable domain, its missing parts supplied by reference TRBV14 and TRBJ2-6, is EAGVTQFPSHSVIEKGQTVTLRCDPISGHDNLYWYRRVMGKEIKFLLHFVKESKQDESGMPNNRFLAERTGGTYSTLKVQPAELEDSGVYFCASSHIFQAGANVLTFGAGSRLTVL.

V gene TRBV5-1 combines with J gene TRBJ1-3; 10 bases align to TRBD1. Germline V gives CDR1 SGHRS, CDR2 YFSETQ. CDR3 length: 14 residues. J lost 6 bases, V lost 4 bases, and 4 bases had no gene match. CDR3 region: CASSEGQGTNTIYF. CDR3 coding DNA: TGCGCCAGCAGCGAGGGACAGGGGACAAACACCATATATTTT.

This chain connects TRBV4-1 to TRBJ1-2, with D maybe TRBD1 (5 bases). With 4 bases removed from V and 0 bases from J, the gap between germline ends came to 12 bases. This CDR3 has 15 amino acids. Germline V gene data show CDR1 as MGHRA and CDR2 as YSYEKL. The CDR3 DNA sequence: TGCGCCAGCAGCCCGAGCGACAGTACTAACTATGGCTACACCTTC. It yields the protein CASSPSDSTNYGYTF.

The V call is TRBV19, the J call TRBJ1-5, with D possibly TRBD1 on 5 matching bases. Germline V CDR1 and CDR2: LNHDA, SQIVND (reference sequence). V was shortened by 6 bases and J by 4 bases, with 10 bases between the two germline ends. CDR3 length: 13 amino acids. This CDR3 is CASRRQTNQPQHF. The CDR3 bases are TGTGCCAGTAGGCGACAGACTAATCAGCCCCAGCATTTT.